Below, 22 T cell receptor beta chains from the same sample are listed, as sequenced in a study of blood T cell repertoires in COVID-19 (dated by TCRdb to about 2020). Receptor libraries were prepared by the immunoSEQ multiplex PCR assay. The table was pulled from immuneACCESS by TCRdb, which kept in-frame rearrangements only. Such tables lose some clones; where checked, under half of the loss comes from unresolved V genes, and the rest has no known cause. This sample lists hundreds of thousands of clones; approximately 85% were detected once. The leading ten clones occupy roughly 2.3% of the sample. The sequencing sample was made of PBMCs or T cells enriched from blood (not recorded which). The receptors come from a man aged 30-40 years who had recovered from COVID-19.

The chain's CDR3 is CATSGRRQETQYF. The CDR3 nucleotides are TGTGCCACCAGCGGTAGAAGACAAGAGACCCAGTACTTC. The V call is TRBV15, the J call TRBJ2-5; D remains unclear. Trimming took 5 bases from V and 2 from J, leaving 9 bases between them. The CDR3 has 13 residues. Per the germline V gene, CDR1 is LNHNV and CDR2 is YYDKDF (reference sequence).

V is TRBV9 and J is TRBJ1-2; D is unresolved. This CDR3 spans 16 amino acids. Trimming shortened V by 0 bases and J by 0 bases, and 12 bases separated the two germline ends. Germline CDR1 and CDR2: SGDLS and YYNGEE. CDR3 region: CASSVEQKITNYGYTF. Written as DNA, the CDR3 is TGTGCCAGCAGCGTAGAACAGAAAATAACTAACTATGGCTACACCTTC.

The chain employs TRBV2 and TRBJ1-5; D may be TRBD1 (6 bases). The CDR3 totals 14 residues. V was pared by 7 bases and J by 10 bases, with 20 bases between. The germline CDR1 and CDR2 sequences are SNHLY and FYNNEI. The CDR3: CASTLGQPTSPQHF. CDR3 nucleotides: TGTGCCAGCACCCTCGGACAGCCAACCAGCCCCCAGCATTTT.

This clone showed up just once. The V gene is TRBV5-6, the J gene TRBJ1-1; the D gene is possibly TRBD1 (5 bases). V was shortened by 3 bases and J by 6 bases, with 21 bases between the two germline ends. The CDR3 loop spans 16 amino acids. CDR1 and CDR2 from the germline V gene are SGHDT and YYEEEE. CDR3 protein: CASSSDSYTGGAEAFF. The CDR3 DNA sequence: TGTGCCAGCAGCTCGGATTCATATACAGGTGGGGCTGAAGCTTTCTTT. The full variable domain, rest sourced from reference TRBV5-6 and TRBJ1-1, is DAGVTQSPTHLIKTRGQQVTLRCSPKSGHDTVSWYQQALGQGPQFIFQYYEEEERQRGNFPDRFSGHQFPNYSSELNVNALLLGDSALYLCASSSDSYTGGAEAFFGQGTRLTVV.

This clone appeared a few times. CDR3: CASSLVWQGGGYTF. The CDR3 DNA reads TGTGCCAGCAGCTTAGTGTGGCAGGGGGGTGGCTACACCTTC. The chain couples TRBV7-2 to TRBJ1-2; 7 nucleotides line up with TRBD1. The CDR3 spans 14 residues. Germline CDR1 SGHTA, CDR2 FQGNSA. The trim removed 1 base at V and 7 bases at J, leaving 6 bases unmatched.

This clone was recorded only once. J is TRBJ1-4 and V is TRBV6-5; D not resolved. The V end was cut by 7 bases, the J end by 5 bases, with 14 bases between. The length of the CDR3 is 14 residues. Germline CDR1 and CDR2: MNHEY and SVGAGI. CDR3 in amino acids: CASKAGGDNEKLFF. CDR3 coding DNA: TGTGCCAGCAAGGCCGGCGGAGACAATGAAAAACTGTTTTTT.

The V and J genes are TRBV27 and TRBJ2-6, with TRBD1 matching 8 bases. Germline-derived CDR1 and CDR2 are MNHEY and SMNVEV (reference sequence). V lost 3 bases, J lost 2 bases, and 6 bases stayed unmatched. This CDR3 comprises 17 residues. The CDR3 region has the DNA TGTGCCAGCAGTTTTAGATACAGGGGGACTGGGGCCAACGTCCTGACTTTC. It codes for CASSFRYRGTGANVLTF.

The V call is TRBV12-1, the J call TRBJ2-7; the D segment call TRBD1 is taken from the table without a DNA check. TRBV12-1 is a pseudogene segment. The CDR3 is 15 amino acids. Written as DNA, the CDR3 is TGTGCCAGCAGCTTTGGCCGACAGGGAACCTACGAGCAGTACTTC. Its protein is CASSFGRQGTYEQYF.

The chain combines TRBV5-5 with TRBJ2-3; 9 bases match TRBD2. The trim removed 0 bases at V and 2 bases at J, leaving 4 bases unmatched. Per germline, CDR1 SGHKS and CDR2 YYEKEE (reference sequence). There are 16 residues in the CDR3. The CDR3 reads CASSLGAGGPTDTQYF. The CDR3 region has the DNA TGTGCCAGCAGCTTGGGAGCGGGGGGCCCCACAGATACGCAGTATTTT.

This sequence joins TRBV6-4 and TRBJ2-1, with 10 nucleotides matching TRBD2. Germline CDR1 is MRHNA and CDR2 is SNTAGT. The ends lost 8 bases at V and 6 bases at J; junction bases unmatched: 10. The CDR3 has 15 amino acids. The CDR3 protein is CASSLVAGGGNEQFF. CDR3 sequence (DNA): TGTGCCAGCTCTCTTGTAGCGGGGGGCGGCAATGAGCAGTTCTTC.

The chain couples TRBV11-3 to TRBJ1-1; 8 bases align to TRBD1. Germline trimming cut 5 bases from V and 8 bases from J; bases unmatched to any gene: 7. CDR1 is SGHNT and CDR2 is YENEEA in the germline V gene. There are 13 residues in the CDR3. The chain's CDR3 is CASSTTGEGEAFF. The CDR3 nucleotides are TGTGCCAGCAGCACGACAGGGGAGGGGGAAGCTTTCTTT.

The V and J genes are TRBV29-1 and TRBJ2-1; 7 bases map to TRBD2. This CDR3 has 15 amino acids. The ends lost 4 bases at V and 7 bases at J; junction bases unmatched: 13. The germline CDR1 and CDR2 sequences are SQVTM and ANQGSEA. The CDR3 region has the DNA TGCAGCGTTGGGGCGAGGGCGGGGGTAGTGAATGAGCAGTTCTTC. This encodes CSVGARAGVVNEQFF.

This clone appeared a single time. This rearrangement joins TRBV5-6 to TRBJ2-7; possible D gene TRBD1, 6 bases. This CDR3 is built from 14 residues. CDR1 SGHDT and CDR2 YYEEEE come from the germline V gene. Trimming removed 2 bases at V and 2 bases at J, with 11 bases between. CDR3 DNA: TGTGCCAGCAGCTTAGACAGGCGAACCTACGAGCAGTACTTC. It codes for CASSLDRRTYEQYF.

The genes are TRBV15 and TRBJ1-6; D remains ambiguous. This CDR3 contains 15 residues. The germline V and J ends were trimmed by 0 bases and 5 bases, with 8 bases remaining between them. CDR1 and CDR2 from the germline V gene are LNHNV and YYDKDF (reference sequence). CDR3 bases: TGTGCCACCAGCAGAGACCGGGTAGATAATTCACCCCTCCACTTT. Translating gives CATSRDRVDNSPLHF. The complete variable domain, with remaining parts taken from reference TRBV15 and TRBJ1-6, reads DAMVIQNPRYQVTQFGKPVTLSCSQTLNHNVMYWYQQKSSQAPKLLFHYYDKDFNNEADTPDNFQSRRPNTSFCFLDIRSPGLGDTAMYLCATSRDRVDNSPLHFGNGTRLTVT.

In this sample, this clone turned up once. The chain couples TRBV24-1 to TRBJ1-1, with D perhaps TRBD1 (5 bases). With 4 bases removed from V and 3 bases from J, the gap between germline ends came to 17 bases. CDR3 size: 16 residues. Per the germline V gene, CDR1 is KGHDR and CDR2 is SFDVKD. The CDR3 DNA follows: TGTGCCACCAGTGACCGAGATTGGGGCGGACACACTGAAGCTTTCTTT. It codes for CATSDRDWGGHTEAFF.

The rearrangement joins TRBV30 to TRBJ2-2; 11 bases map to TRBD1. The CDR3 is 13 amino acids. The germline V gene has CDR1 GTSNPN and CDR2 SVGIG (reference sequence). CDR3 bases: TGTGCGGAGAGGACAGGGGGCTACGGGGAGCTGTTTTTT. This sequence encodes CAERTGGYGELFF.

The V call is TRBV9, the J call TRBJ1-1; tentative D call: TRBD1 (6 bases). Germline assignment: CDR1 SGDLS and CDR2 YYNGEE. The CDR3 totals 15 residues. V dropped 2 bases and J dropped 4 bases, with 15 bases sitting between them. CDR3 amino acids: CASSVRGEGVTEAFF. CDR3 sequence (DNA): TGTGCCAGCAGCGTTCGCGGGGAGGGGGTCACTGAAGCTTTCTTT.

The chain employs TRBV2 and TRBJ1-4; D perhaps matches TRBD1 (5 bases). V was shortened by 6 bases and J by 3 bases, with 17 bases between the two germline ends. Germline-derived CDR1 and CDR2 are SNHLY and FYNNEI. This CDR3 comprises 16 residues. The DNA for the CDR3 is TGTGCCAGCAGCGGCGTCCCAGGGTTGGCTAATGAAAAACTGTTTTTT. Translation gives CASSGVPGLANEKLFF.

V and J are TRBV5-1 and TRBJ2-4; TRBD1 matches at 9 bases. CDR3 length: 20 residues. The V and J ends lost 0 bases and 1 base, in that order; junction bases with no gene match: 14. In germline, CDR1 is SGHRS, CDR2 YFSETQ. This CDR3 is CASSLDRRQGGPNAKNIQYF. The CDR3 coding sequence is TGCGCCAGCAGCTTGGACCGTCGACAGGGGGGCCCAAATGCCAAAAACATTCAGTACTTC.

This clone was seen a few times. The chain employs TRBV3-1 (or the pseudogene TRBV3-2) and TRBJ1-2, with 7 bases aligning to TRBD1. Germline values: CDR1 LGHDT, CDR2 YNNKEL (reference sequence). The junction had 5 bases not matched to a gene; V was cut back by 2 bases and J by 2 bases. This CDR3 is built from 15 residues. The CDR3 here is CASSQHDRANYGYTF. The CDR3 coding sequence is TGTGCCAGCAGCCAACACGACAGGGCCAACTATGGCTACACCTTC.

Concerning this clone itself: Other DNA sequences in this specimen translate into the identical CDR3. The chain uses TRBV12-3 or TRBV12-4 and TRBJ1-5; D remains ambiguous. There are 13 residues in the CDR3. Between the trimmed V and J ends, which lost 2 bases and 5 bases, there was a span of 7 bases. CDR3 loop: CASSLTGDQPQHF. The CDR3 DNA follows: TGTGCCAGCAGTTTAACGGGAGATCAGCCCCAGCATTTT.

The rearrangement joins TRBV29-1 to TRBJ1-2, with 10 positions matching TRBD1. The germline V gene encodes CDR1 SQVTM and CDR2 ANQGSEA. There are 12 residues in the CDR3. V dropped 7 bases and J dropped 8; count of bases not matched to a gene: 7. The CDR3 sequence is CSATTGGGGYTF. CDR3 nucleotide sequence: TGCAGCGCCACGACAGGGGGCGGGGGCTACACCTTC.